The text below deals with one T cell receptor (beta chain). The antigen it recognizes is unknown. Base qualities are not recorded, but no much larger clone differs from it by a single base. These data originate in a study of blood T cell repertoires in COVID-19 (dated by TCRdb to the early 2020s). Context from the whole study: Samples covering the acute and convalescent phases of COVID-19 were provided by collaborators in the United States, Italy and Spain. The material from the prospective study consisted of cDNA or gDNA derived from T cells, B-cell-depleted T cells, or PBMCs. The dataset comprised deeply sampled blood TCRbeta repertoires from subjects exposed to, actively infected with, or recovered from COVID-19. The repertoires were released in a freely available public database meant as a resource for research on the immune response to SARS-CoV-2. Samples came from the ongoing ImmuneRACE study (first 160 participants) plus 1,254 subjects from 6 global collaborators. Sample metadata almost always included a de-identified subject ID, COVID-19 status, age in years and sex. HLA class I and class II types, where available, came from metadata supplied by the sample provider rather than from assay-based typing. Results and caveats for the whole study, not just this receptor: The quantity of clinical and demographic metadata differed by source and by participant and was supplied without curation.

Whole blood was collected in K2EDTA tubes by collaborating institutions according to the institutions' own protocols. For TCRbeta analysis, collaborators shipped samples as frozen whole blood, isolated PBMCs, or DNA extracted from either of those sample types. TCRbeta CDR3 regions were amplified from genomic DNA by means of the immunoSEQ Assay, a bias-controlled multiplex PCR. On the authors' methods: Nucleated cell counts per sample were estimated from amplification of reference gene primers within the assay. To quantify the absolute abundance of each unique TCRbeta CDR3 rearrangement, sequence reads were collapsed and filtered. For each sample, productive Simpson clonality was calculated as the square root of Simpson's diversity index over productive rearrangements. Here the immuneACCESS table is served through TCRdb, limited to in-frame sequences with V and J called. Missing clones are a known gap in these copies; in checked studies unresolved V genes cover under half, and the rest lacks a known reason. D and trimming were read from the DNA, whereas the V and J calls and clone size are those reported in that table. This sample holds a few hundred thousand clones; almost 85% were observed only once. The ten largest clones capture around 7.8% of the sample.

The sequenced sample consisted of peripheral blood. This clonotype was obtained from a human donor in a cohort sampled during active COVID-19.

The CDR3 is CASSSSSGLGTDTQYF. The nucleotide sequence reads as follows: TGTGCCAGCAGCTCATCTTCGGGTCTCGGCACAGATACGCAGTATTTT. The chain is assembled from TRBV5-4 and TRBJ2-3; no D gene call is confident. From cysteine to phenylalanine, the CDR3 is 16 amino acids long. The kept DNA is CDR3 alone, 48 bases in frame from the first base. Trimming removed 3 bases from V and 1 base from J, leaving 15 bases between the germline ends. CDR1 and CDR2 (SGHNT, YYREEE) derive from the germline V gene (reference sequence).